Each of the 8 T cell receptor beta chains below was sequenced from the same sample in a study of blood T cells in healthy people across ages. Combining a sample-barcoded 5' primer with a J-beta primer mix, a second PCR ran for about 6 to 12 cycles. TCRdb recomputed calls from the 5' RACE reads with MiXCR, one row per CDR3 protein. The sample shows 1,800,000 or so distinct CDR3 sequences, about 39% of them seen only once. Sequencing was performed on blood. The receptors come from a human donor in good health.

Ten or more counts support this clonotype. This sequence joins TRBV4-3 and TRBJ2-6; possible D gene TRBD1, 5 bases. V lost 1 base and J 9 bases, leaving 16 bases between the germline ends. Germline V gives CDR1 LGHNA, CDR2 YSLEER. This CDR3 region has 16 residues. CDR3 loop: CASSQVHQGPNNVLTF. The CDR3 DNA sequence: TGCGCCAGCAGCCAAGTCCATCAGGGTCCCAACAACGTCCTGACTTTC.

Only a few counts were recorded for this clonotype. This rearrangement joins TRBV29-1 to TRBJ2-1, with TRBD2 matching 14 bases. Trimming cost V 6 bases and J 8 bases; bases outside gene matches: 6. From germline, CDR1 is SQVTM and CDR2 ANQGSEA. The CDR3 extends over 14 amino acids. As DNA, the CDR3 is TGCAGCGTAAAGACTAGCGGGGGGGCCGATGAGCAGTTCTTC. This translates into CSVKTSGGADEQFF.

V is TRBV3-1 and J is TRBJ2-7, with no clear D. Trimming left V 0 bases short and J 0 bases short, with 6 bases between. The CDR3 runs to 14 residues. CDR1 LGHDT and CDR2 YNNKEL come from the germline V gene (reference sequence). The CDR3 DNA reads TGTGCCAGCAGCCAAGAGTCTAGCTCCTACGAGCAGTACTTC. Translated: CASSQESSSYEQYF.

This clonotype was detected a few times. This chain joins TRBV4-3 and TRBJ1-2; possible D gene TRBD1, 6 bases. Germline loops: CDR1 LGHNA, CDR2 YSLEER. The V and J ends lost 0 bases and 7 bases respectively, with 15 bases between them. This CDR3 is built from 15 residues. For the CDR3, the DNA is TGCGCCAGCAGCCAAGATGTCGCGGGGGCGGCTGGCTACACCTTC. Amino acids: CASSQDVAGAAGYTF.

V gene TRBV11-1 combines with J gene TRBJ2-1, with TRBD2 as a possible D gene (7 bases). The V end was cut by 5 bases, the J end by 4 bases, with 18 bases between. CDR3 length equals 16 residues. The germline V gene has CDR1 SGHAT and CDR2 FQDESV (reference sequence). For the CDR3, the DNA is TGTGCCAGCAGCCCGCCCCCAGCGGGACATTACAATGAGCAGTTCTTC. Its protein product is CASSPPPAGHYNEQFF.

Comments on this clonotype: A much larger clone differs by one base, so this may be a read error. The chain is built from TRBV29-1 and TRBJ2-7; tentatively, D is TRBD2 (5 bases). V gave up 5 bases and J gave up 4 bases, with 15 bases separating them. Germline V lookup: CDR1 SQVTM, CDR2 ANQGSEA. The CDR3 spans 13 residues. The CDR3 DNA reads TGCAGCGTTCGGGGTGGTGCGAATTACGAGCAGTACTTC. Translation gives CSVRGGANYEQYF.

The rearrangement links TRBV12-3 or TRBV12-4 to TRBJ2-7; tentatively, D is TRBD1 (6 bases). Trimming pared 7 bases from V and 8 bases from J, leaving 18 bases between. The CDR3 totals 13 residues. CDR3: CASTSGAVLKQYF. In DNA form, the CDR3 reads TGTGCCAGCACCTCAGGGGCAGTGCTAAAGCAGTACTTC.

The chain joins TRBV20-1 to TRBJ1-4; 10 bases align to TRBD2. The end of the DNA is better explained by TRBJ2-3, so the J call may be wrong. The CDR3 sequence is 16 residues long. In germline, CDR1 is DFQATT, CDR2 SNEGSKA (reference sequence). CDR3 in DNA: TGCAGTGCTAGAGATGGGAAGATAGCGGGGGGTATTACGCAGTATTTT. Its translation is CSARDGKIAGGITQYF.